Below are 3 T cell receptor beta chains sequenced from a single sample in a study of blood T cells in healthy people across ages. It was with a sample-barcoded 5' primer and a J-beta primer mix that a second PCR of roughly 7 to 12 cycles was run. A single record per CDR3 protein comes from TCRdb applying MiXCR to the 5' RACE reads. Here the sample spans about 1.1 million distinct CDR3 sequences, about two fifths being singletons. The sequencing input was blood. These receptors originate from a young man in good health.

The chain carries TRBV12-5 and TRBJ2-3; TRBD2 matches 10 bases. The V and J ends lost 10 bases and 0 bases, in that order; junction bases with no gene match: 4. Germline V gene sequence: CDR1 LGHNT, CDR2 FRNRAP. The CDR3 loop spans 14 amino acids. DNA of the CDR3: TGTGCTACCTCACTAGCGGGGAGCACAGATACGCAGTATTTT. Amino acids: CATSLAGSTDTQYF.

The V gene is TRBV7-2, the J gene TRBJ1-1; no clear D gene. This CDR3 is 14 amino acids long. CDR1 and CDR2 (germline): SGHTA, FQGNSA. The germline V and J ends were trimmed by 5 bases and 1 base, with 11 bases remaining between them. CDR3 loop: CASSPDLGNTEAFF. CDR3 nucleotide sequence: TGTGCCAGCAGCCCAGATCTAGGGAACACTGAAGCTTTCTTT.

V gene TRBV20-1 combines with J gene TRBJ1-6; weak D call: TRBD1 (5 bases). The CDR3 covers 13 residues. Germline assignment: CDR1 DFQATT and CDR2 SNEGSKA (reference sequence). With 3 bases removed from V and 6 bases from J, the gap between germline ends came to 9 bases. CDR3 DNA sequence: TGCAGTGCTAGGGCAGGGTTTAATTCACCCCTCCACTTT. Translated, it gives CSARAGFNSPLHF.